This T cell receptor beta chain originates from a study of regulatory T cells in long-lasting Graves disease. Time point reported: newly diagnosed GD, antithyroid drugs for less than 3 months. RNA extracted from PBMCs served as the sequencing template. For TCR beta, libraries came from iRepertoire HTBI primers and Arm-PCR of CDR3 regions. TCRdb reprocessed the multiplex PCR reads with MiXCR, giving one entry per CDR3 protein. The table includes a few hundred thousand distinct CDR3 sequences, roughly 10% detected once. Germline loops: CDR1 SGHRS, CDR2 YFSETQ. This CDR3 region has 15 residues. The V and J ends lost 0 bases and 5 bases respectively, with 12 bases between them. This clonotype was detected ten times or more. The sample was also linked to a second study, of T cells in Graves' hyperthyroidism and ophthalmopathy.

The TCR originated in a woman under 30 with Graves disease. The chain has TRBV5-1 and TRBJ2-1, with a tentative D call TRBD2 (5 bases). Sequenced here: peripheral blood mononuclear cells (PBMCs), sampled at new diagnosis, from a patient treated with antithyroid drugs. The CDR3 DNA reads as TGCGCCAGCAGCTTGGCCGGACTTATCAACAATGAGCAGTTCTTC. Translation: CASSLAGLINNEQFF.